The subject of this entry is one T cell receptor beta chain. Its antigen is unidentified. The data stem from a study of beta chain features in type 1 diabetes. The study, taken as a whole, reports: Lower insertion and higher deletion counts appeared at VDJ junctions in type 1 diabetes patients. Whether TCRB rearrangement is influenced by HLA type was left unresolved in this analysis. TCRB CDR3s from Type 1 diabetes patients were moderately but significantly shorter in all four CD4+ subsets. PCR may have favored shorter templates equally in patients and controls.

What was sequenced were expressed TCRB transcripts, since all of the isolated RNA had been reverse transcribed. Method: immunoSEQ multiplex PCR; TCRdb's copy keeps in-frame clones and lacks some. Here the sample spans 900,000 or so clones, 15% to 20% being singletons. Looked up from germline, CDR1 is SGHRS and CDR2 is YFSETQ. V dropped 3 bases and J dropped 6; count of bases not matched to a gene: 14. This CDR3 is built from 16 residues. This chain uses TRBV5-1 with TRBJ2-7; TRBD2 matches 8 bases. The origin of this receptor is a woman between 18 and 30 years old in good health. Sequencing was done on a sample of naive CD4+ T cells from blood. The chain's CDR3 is CASSSEPAGAAAEQYF. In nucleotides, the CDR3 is TGCGCCAGCAGCTCAGAACCAGCGGGAGCGGCCGCCGAGCAGTACTTC.